The source of this TCR beta chain is a study of PD-L1 blockade in urothelial cancer. Turning to this clone: What it binds is unknown.

The V end was cut by 6 bases, the J end by 1 base, with 9 bases between. Looked up from germline, CDR1 is SNHLY and CDR2 is FYNNEI. The CDR3 has 13 residues. Profiling relied on immunoSEQ multiplex PCR, and the TCRdb table lists in-frame clones only, not all of them. The sample gives about 72,000 clones, approximately 83% of which show up once; about 15% is in the top ten. Time point denoted: pretreatment peripheral blood. Study conclusions and caveats: Lower pretreatment blood TCR clonality, under the median, predicted better survival, researchers reported.

The sequencing used PBMCs, collected around atezolizumab (anti-PD-L1) treatment. This receptor was taken from a man between 60 and 75 years old with urothelial cancer. The chain recombines TRBV2 with TRBJ1-1; a weak D match, TRBD1 (5 bases). The CDR3 coding sequence is TGTGCCAGCAGCAAGACAGAGAACACTGAAGCTTTCTTT. It is translated as CASSKTENTEAFF.